This T cell receptor beta chain was observed in a study of CXCR3-negative and CXCR3-positive naive CD8 T cells. This CDR3 is built from 14 residues. CDR1 is SNHLY, CDR2 FYNNEI, per germline. The method, 5' RACE with UMI labels, was used to prepare the TRB cDNA libraries. TCRdb reprocessed the 5' RACE reads; each CDR3 protein has one entry and no DNA is given. Reported are around 48,000 distinct CDR3 sequences; the ten largest clones contain over 12%. J is TRBJ2-7 and V is TRBV2. The sequenced sample was memory CD8+ T cells from blood. The source is a human donor in good health. Some clones in this sample may be carry-over from other donors' samples. This CDR3 reads CASSEALMSYEQYF.